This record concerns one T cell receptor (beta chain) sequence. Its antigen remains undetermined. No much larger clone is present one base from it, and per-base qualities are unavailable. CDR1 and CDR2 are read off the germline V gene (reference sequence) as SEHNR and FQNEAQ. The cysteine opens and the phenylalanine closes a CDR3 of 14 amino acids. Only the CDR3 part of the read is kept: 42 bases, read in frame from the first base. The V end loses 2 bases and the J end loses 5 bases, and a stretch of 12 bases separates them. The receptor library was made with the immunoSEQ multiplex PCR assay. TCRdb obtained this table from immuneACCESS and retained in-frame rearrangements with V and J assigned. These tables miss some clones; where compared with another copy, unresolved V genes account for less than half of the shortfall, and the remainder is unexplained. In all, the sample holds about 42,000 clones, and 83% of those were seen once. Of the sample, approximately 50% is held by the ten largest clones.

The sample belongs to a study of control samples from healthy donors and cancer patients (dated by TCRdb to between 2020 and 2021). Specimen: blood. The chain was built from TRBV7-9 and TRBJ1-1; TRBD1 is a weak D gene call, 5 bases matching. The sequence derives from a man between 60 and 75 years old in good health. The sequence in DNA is TGTGCCAGCAGCTTACGGGGCATCGAAACTGAAGCTTTCTTT. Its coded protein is CASSLRGIETEAFF.